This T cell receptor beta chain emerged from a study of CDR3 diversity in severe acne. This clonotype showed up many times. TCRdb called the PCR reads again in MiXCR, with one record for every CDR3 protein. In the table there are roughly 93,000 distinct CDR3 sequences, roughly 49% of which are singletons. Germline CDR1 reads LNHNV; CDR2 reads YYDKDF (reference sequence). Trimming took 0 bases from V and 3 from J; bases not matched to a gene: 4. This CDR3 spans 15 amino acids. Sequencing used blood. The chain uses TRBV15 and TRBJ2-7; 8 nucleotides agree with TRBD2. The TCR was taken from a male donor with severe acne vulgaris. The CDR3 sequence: CATSRDRGRNYEQYF. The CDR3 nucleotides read TGTGCCACCAGCAGAGATCGCGGGAGGAACTACGAGCAGTACTTC.